The source of this TCR beta chain is a study of cytomegalovirus exposure and HLA in healthy donors. Study results and caveats: Reports indicate that TCR beta sequences accurately predicted the HLA-A and HLA-B alleles of most subjects. Data from an earlier analysis indicated that most TCR beta V segments were productive either about 87% or about 30% of the time. One variant, a missense change in DCLRE1C, was linked in a later analysis to TCR beta V- and J-gene trimming.

PCR was performed using 60 Vbeta and 13 Jbeta primers. Sequenced by immunoSEQ multiplex PCR; TCRdb stores in-frame clones only, minus some. Of roughly 100,000 clones in the sample, approximately 82% are singletons; the top ten hold around 8.4%. CDR1 SEHNR and CDR2 FQNEAQ come from the germline V gene (reference sequence). This CDR3 contains 13 residues. This clone was counted once. Its antigen remains unidentified. The junction departs from germline at one end; a sequencing error may be responsible. The sequence was obtained from a middle-aged man in good health and CMV-seropositive. Sequenced sample: PBMCs. V gene TRBV7-9 combines with J gene TRBJ2-7; TRBD1 agrees at 7 bases. This CDR3 is CASSPTGTYEQHF. The CDR3 coding sequence is TGTGCCAGCAGCCCGACAGGGACGTACGAGCAGCACTTC.